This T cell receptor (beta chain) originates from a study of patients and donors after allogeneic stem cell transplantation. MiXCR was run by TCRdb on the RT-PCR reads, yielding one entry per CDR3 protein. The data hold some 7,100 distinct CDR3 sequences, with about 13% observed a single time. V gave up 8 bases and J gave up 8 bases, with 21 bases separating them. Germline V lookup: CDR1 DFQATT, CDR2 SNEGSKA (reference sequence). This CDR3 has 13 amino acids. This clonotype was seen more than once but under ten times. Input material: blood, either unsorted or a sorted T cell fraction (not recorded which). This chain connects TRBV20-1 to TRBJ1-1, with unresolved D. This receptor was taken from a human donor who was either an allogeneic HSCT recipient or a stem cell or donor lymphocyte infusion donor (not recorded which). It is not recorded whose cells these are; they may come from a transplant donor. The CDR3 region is CSSPRPLGGEAFF. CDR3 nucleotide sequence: TGCAGTTCCCCTCGGCCTTTGGGTGGGGAAGCTTTCTTT.